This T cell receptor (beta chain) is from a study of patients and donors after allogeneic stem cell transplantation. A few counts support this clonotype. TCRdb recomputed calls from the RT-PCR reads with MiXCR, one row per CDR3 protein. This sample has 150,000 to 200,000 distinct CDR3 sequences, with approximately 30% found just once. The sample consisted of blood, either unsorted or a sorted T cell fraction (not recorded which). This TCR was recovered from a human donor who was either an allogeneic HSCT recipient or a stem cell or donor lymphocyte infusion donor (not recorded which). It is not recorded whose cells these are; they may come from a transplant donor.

The CDR3 protein is CASSQGILAGGGYEQYF. The CDR3 DNA reads TGCGCCAGCAGCCAAGGAATCCTAGCGGGAGGTGGCTACGAGCAGTACTTC. This chain joins TRBV4-3 and TRBJ2-7, with 11 nucleotides matching TRBD2. CDR3 length equals 17 residues. After removal of 1 base from V and 3 bases from J, the junction contained 8 bases not matched to a gene. The V gene's germline CDR1 is LGHNA and CDR2 YSLEER.